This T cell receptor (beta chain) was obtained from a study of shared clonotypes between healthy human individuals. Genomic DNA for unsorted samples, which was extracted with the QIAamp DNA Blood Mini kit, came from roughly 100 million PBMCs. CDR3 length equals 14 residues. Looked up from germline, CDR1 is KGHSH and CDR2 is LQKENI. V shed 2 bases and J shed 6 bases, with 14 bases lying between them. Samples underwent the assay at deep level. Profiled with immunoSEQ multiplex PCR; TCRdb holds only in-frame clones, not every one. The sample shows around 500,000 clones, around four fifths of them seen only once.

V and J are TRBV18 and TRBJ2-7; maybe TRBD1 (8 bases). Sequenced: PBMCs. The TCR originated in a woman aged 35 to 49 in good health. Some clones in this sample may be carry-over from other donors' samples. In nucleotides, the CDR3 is TGTGCCAGCTCACCAAGACAGGGGAGGGTCGAGCAGTACTTC. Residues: CASSPRQGRVEQYF.